This T cell receptor (beta chain) was sequenced during a study of blood T cell repertoires in COVID-19 (dated by TCRdb to about 2020). Looking at the study overall: Samples from collaborators originated in the United States, Italy and Spain and spanned both the acute and convalescent phases of COVID-19. The material from the prospective study consisted of cDNA or gDNA derived from T cells, B-cell-depleted T cells, or PBMCs. Deeply sampled blood TCRbeta repertoires from subjects exposed to, actively infected with, or recovered from COVID-19 were included in the dataset. The repertoires were made available in a free public database intended to serve as a resource for research on the immune response to SARS-CoV-2. Samples came from the ongoing ImmuneRACE study (first 160 participants) plus 1,254 subjects from 6 global collaborators. The sample metadata nearly always contained a de-identified subject ID, COVID-19 status, age in years and sex. Where HLA class I and class II types were available, the types were taken from metadata supplied by the sample provider, not from assay-based typing. What the authors observed across the whole study: How much clinical and demographic metadata was included differed by source and by participant, and the metadata was provided uncurated.

Concerning this clone: Its antigen remains unidentified. Base qualities are not at hand, and no much larger clone is one base apart.

TCRbeta CDR3 regions were amplified from genomic DNA by means of the immunoSEQ Assay, a bias-controlled multiplex PCR. In the authors' own workflow: Nucleated cell counts per sample were estimated from amplification of reference gene primers within the assay. To quantify the absolute abundance of each unique TCRbeta CDR3 rearrangement, sequence reads were collapsed and filtered. For each sample, productive Simpson clonality was calculated as the square root of Simpson's diversity index over productive rearrangements. Held by TCRdb, this immuneACCESS table contains in-frame sequences only and omits some clones. Under half of the omission traces to an unresolved V gene where checked; the cause of the rest is unknown. V, J and clone size are those of that table, while D and trimming were read from the DNA. The sample has 150,000 to 200,000 clones on record, more than 65% of them singletons. The ten largest clones add up to about a sixth of the sample.

Participants in the prospective study were enrolled through a virtual design, were aged 18 to 89 years, and lived in 24 United States geographic areas. In the prospective study, cohorts were assigned on the basis of participant-reported clinical history obtained from a screening survey and a study questionnaire. Mobile phlebotomists in the prospective study collected whole blood, serum and a nasopharyngeal or oropharyngeal swab from every participant. Prospective study participants could optionally give additional blood draws and questionnaires over an approximately 2-month period. Prospective study blood samples were shipped either frozen or at room temperature before DNA extraction. Reading the germline V gene gives CDR1 MGHRA and CDR2 YSYEKL. The CDR3 measures 14 amino acids from cysteine to phenylalanine. Only the CDR3 part of the read is kept: 42 bases, read in frame from the first base. Trimming takes 4 bases from V and 5 bases from J, and the germline ends sit 14 bases apart.

The sample was PBMCs or T cells enriched from blood (not recorded which). The TCR sequence derives from a woman between 50 and 59 years old with acute COVID-19. The chain links TRBV4-1 with TRBJ2-5; the D region possibly corresponds to TRBD2 (5 bases align). The CDR3 is CASSPRLLGETQYF. The bases read TGCGCCAGCAGCCCCCGACTACTCGGGGAGACCCAGTACTTC.